This is a list of T cell receptor beta chains from one sample in a study of blood T cell repertoires in COVID-19. Some clones are missing from TCRdb's copy, which holds only in-frame ones; the method was immunoSEQ multiplex PCR. The sample holds around 270,000 clones, about 86% seen once. Sequencing was performed on peripheral blood. Receptor source: a person aged 65 to 79 with COVID-19, enrolled during active disease. CDR3s leave out the opening cysteine and the closing phenylalanine or tryptophan.

j_call: TRBJ1-5; v_call: TRBV7-2; cdr3_aa: ASSLSFDREGNQPQH
j_call: TRBJ2-1; v_call: TRBV11-3; cdr3_aa: ARAASGSSGF
j_call: TRBJ2-7; v_call: TRBV14; cdr3_aa: ASSQMGLGSFEQY
j_call: TRBJ1-3; v_call: TRBV2; cdr3_aa: ASSAEDRAGNTIY
j_call: TRBJ1-6; v_call: TRBV6-5; cdr3_aa: ASCLDYNSPLH
j_call: TRBJ1-3; v_call: TRBV18; cdr3_aa: ASSPMAAFSGNTIY
j_call: TRBJ1-2; v_call: TRBV7-2; cdr3_aa: ASSRSLGSNYGYT
j_call: TRBJ2-3; v_call: TRBV7-2; cdr3_aa: ASRVAGRDTQY
j_call: TRBJ2-3; v_call: TRBV5-6; cdr3_aa: ATSTGMVSADTQY
j_call: TRBJ2-2; v_call: TRBV18; cdr3_aa: ASSRGQDHATGELF
j_call: TRBJ2-3; v_call: TRBV7-9; cdr3_aa: ASSLYQGLGTDTQY
j_call: TRBJ2-7; v_call: TRBV9; cdr3_aa: ASSPGQGLTYEQY
j_call: TRBJ2-7; v_call: TRBV7-8; cdr3_aa: ASSSWGLAMDEQY
j_call: TRBJ2-7; v_call: TRBV12-3/TRBV12-4; cdr3_aa: ASRTDTYEQY
j_call: TRBJ1-4; v_call: TRBV5-1; cdr3_aa: ASSLGRGQEKLF
j_call: TRBJ1-1; v_call: TRBV29-1; cdr3_aa: SGGQGGTEAF
j_call: TRBJ1-5; v_call: TRBV27; cdr3_aa: ASNPDRNSNQPQH
j_call: TRBJ2-7; v_call: TRBV6-5; cdr3_aa: ASSAVAGTYEQY
j_call: TRBJ1-2; v_call: TRBV19; cdr3_aa: ASSTVLGNNYGYT
j_call: TRBJ1-6; v_call: TRBV28; cdr3_aa: ATQGAGQGNSPLH
j_call: TRBJ2-3; v_call: TRBV2; cdr3_aa: ASSETSGGVTDTQY
j_call: TRBJ1-2; v_call: TRBV19; cdr3_aa: ASSKPVLGYT